One and the same sample provided the 17 T cell receptor beta chains below, sequenced in a study of blood T cell repertoires in COVID-19. Clones were read by immunoSEQ multiplex PCR, and TCRdb kept only the in-frame ones, dropping some. The table lists about 430,000 clones, roughly 88% of them singletons. The sequencing sample was made of PBMCs or T cells enriched from blood (not recorded which). These receptors all stem from a woman under 30 who had been exposed to COVID-19.

The chain links TRBV7-2 to TRBJ1-5; possible D gene TRBD1, 6 bases. This CDR3 spans 15 amino acids. The germline gives CDR1 SGHTA, CDR2 FQGNSA. V gave up 4 bases and J gave up 0 bases, with 10 bases separating them. Written as DNA, the CDR3 is TGTGCCAGCAGCTCCGGACAGTTTAGCAATCAGCCCCAGCATTTT. This encodes CASSSGQFSNQPQHF.

The chain joins TRBV11-3 to TRBJ2-7; the D is unclear. CDR1 is SGHNT and CDR2 is YENEEA in the germline V gene. The CDR3 contains 13 residues. V lost 2 bases to trimming and J lost 4 bases, with 9 bases between them. This CDR3 reads CASSLSPGYEQYF. In DNA form, the CDR3 reads TGTGCCAGCAGCTTAAGCCCCGGTTACGAGCAGTACTTC.

This chain uses TRBV5-1 with TRBJ2-7, with TRBD2 matching 15 bases. Trimming at V came to 4 bases and at J to 4 bases, leaving 6 bases not matched to a gene. CDR1 is SGHRS, CDR2 YFSETQ, per germline. This CDR3 is 16 amino acids long. DNA for the CDR3: TGCGCCAGCAGCGCATGGACTAGCGGGGGGGCGTACGAGCAGTACTTC. Translation gives CASSAWTSGGAYEQYF. The entire variable domain, with the rest obtained from reference TRBV5-1 and TRBJ2-7, is as follows: KAGVTQTPRYLIKTRGQQVTLSCSPISGHRSVSWYQQTPGQGLQFLFEYFSETQRNKGNFPGRFSGRQFSNSRSEMNVSTLELGDSALYLCASSAWTSGGAYEQYFGPGTRLTVT.

The chain combines TRBV28 with TRBJ2-7, with TRBD2 as a possible D gene (6 bases). Germline V gives CDR1 MDHEN, CDR2 SYDVKM. V dropped 6 bases and J dropped 1 base, with 16 bases sitting between them. This CDR3 comprises 15 residues. For the CDR3, the DNA is TGTGCCAGCAGATTGCTCGGGACTTCTTCCTACGAGCAGTACTTC. Its protein is CASRLLGTSSYEQYF.

The chain carries TRBV7-2 and TRBJ2-7, with D possibly being TRBD1 (6 bases). This CDR3 spans 17 amino acids. CDR1 and CDR2 (germline): SGHTA, FQGNSA. Trimming took off 0 bases at V and 5 bases at J, with 20 bases between the two ends. The CDR3 nucleotides are TGTGCCAGCAGCTTAGCCCCACAGGGAGTAGGATACGACGAGCAGTACTTC. Translated: CASSLAPQGVGYDEQYF.

This rearrangement joins TRBV7-2 to TRBJ1-2; D unclear. CDR1 SGHTA and CDR2 FQGNSA come from the germline V gene. The CDR3 runs 14 residues. Deletions cut 1 base from V and 6 bases from J, with 12 bases between. The CDR3 is CASSLDMGRDGYTF. The CDR3 bases are TGTGCCAGCAGCTTAGATATGGGGAGAGATGGCTACACCTTC.

This sequence joins TRBV3-1 (or the pseudogene TRBV3-2) and TRBJ1-2, with D maybe TRBD1 (5 bases). V was pared by 4 bases and J by 8 bases, with 14 bases between. There are 13 residues in the CDR3. Germline-derived CDR1 and CDR2 are LGHDT and YNNKEL (reference sequence). As DNA, the CDR3 is TGTGCCAGCAGCCGCGCAGGGATTTACGGCTACACCTTC. It is translated as CASSRAGIYGYTF.

This clone has just one count. Relative to the germline gene, one junction end is altered; a read error may explain this. The V call is TRBV3-1 (or the pseudogene TRBV3-2), the J call TRBJ1-2; TRBD1 matches at 8 bases. There are 15 residues in the CDR3. Germline-derived CDR1 and CDR2 are LGHDT and YNNKEL (reference sequence). CDR3 DNA sequence: TGTGCCAGCAGCAAAGACAGGGGACCCATTGTTGGCTACACCTTC. Translating gives CASSKDRGPIVGYTF.

The genes are TRBV28 and TRBJ1-1, with 9 bases aligning to TRBD1. The germline gives CDR1 MDHEN, CDR2 SYDVKM. The CDR3 totals 13 residues. With 9 bases clipped from V and 2 bases from J, the junction kept 4 bases outside the gene matches. CDR3 residues: CASWDRANTEAFF. CDR3 DNA: TGTGCCAGTTGGGACAGGGCCAACACTGAAGCTTTCTTT.

V and J are TRBV10-3 and TRBJ2-2; TRBD2 agrees at 10 bases. The CDR3 totals 20 residues. Germline-derived CDR1 and CDR2 are ENHRY and SYGVKD. Trimming at V came to 2 bases and at J to 2 bases, leaving 14 bases not matched to a gene. CDR3 sequence: CAISEGDRYSGRSNTGELFF. CDR3 DNA: TGTGCCATCAGTGAGGGGGACCGATATAGCGGGAGGTCAAACACCGGGGAGCTGTTTTTT.

This clone occurred once. This rearrangement joins TRBV4-2 to TRBJ2-1, with 10 positions matching TRBD2. The germline gives CDR1 LGHNA, CDR2 YNFKEQ. V was pared by 2 bases and J by 4 bases, with 2 bases of the junction left unmatched. The CDR3 covers 15 residues. The CDR3 here is CASSQLLAGYNEQFF. The CDR3, as DNA: TGTGCCAGCAGCCAACTACTAGCGGGATACAATGAGCAGTTCTTC.

The genes are TRBV30 and TRBJ1-2; D unresolved. Germline values: CDR1 GTSNPN, CDR2 SVGIG (reference sequence). V lost 3 bases to trimming and J lost 5 bases, with 7 bases between them. The CDR3 extends over 11 amino acids. The CDR3 nucleotides read TGTGCCTGGAGGGCGGGGTATGGCTACACCTTC. Translated, it gives CAWRAGYGYTF.

The sample holds a few counts of this clone. The V gene is TRBV12-3 or TRBV12-4, the J gene TRBJ1-1; D is undetermined. Trimming pared 8 bases from V and 4 bases from J, leaving 14 bases between. The CDR3 consists of 13 residues. The CDR3 nucleotides are TGTGCCAGCCGAGGAGGTATGGGCACTGAAGCTTTCTTT. It translates to CASRGGMGTEAFF.

The rearrangement joins TRBV7-2 to TRBJ2-1; perhaps TRBD2 as D (5 bases). CDR1 and CDR2 (germline): SGHTA, FQGNSA. The V end lost 1 base, the J end lost 9 bases, and 13 bases lay between the germline ends. This CDR3 spans 14 amino acids. The DNA for the CDR3 is TGTGCCAGCAGCTTAGTATTAGAAAGCGGTGAGCAGTTCTTC. It is translated as CASSLVLESGEQFF.

CDR3 coding DNA: TGTGCCAGCCTTGACCGAATGGGACACAACACCGGGGAGCTGTTTTTT. Protein sequence: CASLDRMGHNTGELFF. The chain carries TRBV6-4 and TRBJ2-2; perhaps TRBD1 as D (6 bases). The CDR3 is 16 residues long. Germline assignment: CDR1 MRHNA and CDR2 SNTAGT. Trimming took off 8 bases at V and 2 bases at J, with 18 bases between the two ends.

The chain carries TRBV6-5 and TRBJ1-2; 8 nucleotides align to TRBD1. Germline CDR1 reads MNHEY; CDR2 reads SVGAGI. CDR3 size: 15 residues. V was clipped by 9 bases and J by 4 bases; unmatched bases: 13. CDR3 residues: CARALIQGAGYGYTF. CDR3 nucleotide sequence: TGTGCCAGGGCCCTAATTCAGGGGGCGGGCTATGGCTACACCTTC.

To note about this clone: The sample contains more than one DNA sequence encoding this CDR3. The chain uses TRBV7-3 and TRBJ2-1; 7 bases fit TRBD2. The CDR3 consists of 15 residues. CDR1 is SGHTA and CDR2 is FQGTGA in the germline V gene. Losses at the gene ends were 2 bases for V and 1 base for J; bases not matched to a gene: 2. The CDR3 coding sequence is TGTGCCAGCAGCTTAGGCGGGGGATCCTACAATGAGCAGTTCTTC. Translation: CASSLGGGSYNEQFF.